This T cell receptor beta chain was retrieved from a study of technical replicates of blood from a few donors. Germline CDR1 SGHVS, CDR2 FQNEAQ. Trimming cost V 6 bases and J 8 bases; bases outside gene matches: 14. The CDR3 runs to 16 residues. Sequencing used immunoSEQ multiplex PCR; TCRdb keeps in-frame clones, though not all of them. The table records 55,000 to 75,000 clones, nearly 95% of them present only once. The TCR comes from a human donor in good health. Some clones in this sample may be carry-over from other donors' samples. The chain couples TRBV7-8 to TRBJ2-1, with TRBD2 matching 9 bases. The material sequenced was PBMCs. The CDR3 region has the DNA TGTGCCAGCAGACCGCCTCTGCGGGAGGGCCCACATGAGCAGTTCTTC. This encodes CASRPPLREGPHEQFF.